The 3 T cell receptor beta chains below all came from one sample that was sequenced in a study of control samples from healthy donors and cancer patients. TCRdb's copy holds only in-frame clones and misses some; the assay was immunoSEQ multiplex PCR. The sample shows around 200,000 clones, 85% to 95% of them seen only once. The sequencing sample was made of blood. The receptor source for this set is a man aged 18 to 30 in good health.

J is TRBJ1-2 and V is TRBV2; D not certain. Between the trimmed V and J ends, which lost 7 bases and 4 bases, there was a span of 13 bases. Looked up from germline, CDR1 is SNHLY and CDR2 is FYNNEI. This CDR3 has 13 residues. In DNA form, the CDR3 reads TGTGCCAGCACTCGGCAGGACCGCTATGGCTACACCTTC. Amino acids: CASTRQDRYGYTF. Variable domain in full (rest from reference TRBV2 and TRBJ1-2): EPEVTQTPSHQVTQMGQEVILRCVPISNHLYFYWYRQILGQKVEFLVSFYNNEISEKSEIFDDQFSVERPDGSNFTLKIRSTKLEDSAMYFCASTRQDRYGYTFGSGTRLTVV.

The chain has TRBV30 and TRBJ1-1, with a possible D match to TRBD1 (6 bases). This CDR3 region has 13 residues. V lost 0 bases to trimming and J lost 11 bases, with 16 bases between them. Germline V CDR1 and CDR2: GTSNPN, SVGIG (reference sequence). CDR3 coding DNA: TGTGCCTGGAGTGTAGTGTGGGCAGGGGTTGCTTTCTTT. It translates to CAWSVVWAGVAFF.

The J gene is TRBJ1-4, the V gene TRBV5-1, with D maybe TRBD1 (5 bases). In germline, CDR1 is SGHRS, CDR2 YFSETQ. CDR3 size: 15 residues. Trimming cost V 2 bases and J 2 bases, with 10 bases left between them. CDR3 sequence: CASSFQGNTNEKLFF. The CDR3 DNA sequence: TGCGCCAGCAGCTTCCAGGGAAACACTAATGAAAAACTGTTTTTT. The variable domain in full, with the rest retrieved from reference TRBV5-1 and TRBJ1-4, is KAGVTQTPRYLIKTRGQQVTLSCSPISGHRSVSWYQQTPGQGLQFLFEYFSETQRNKGNFPGRFSGRQFSNSRSEMNVSTLELGDSALYLCASSFQGNTNEKLFFGSGTQLSVL.